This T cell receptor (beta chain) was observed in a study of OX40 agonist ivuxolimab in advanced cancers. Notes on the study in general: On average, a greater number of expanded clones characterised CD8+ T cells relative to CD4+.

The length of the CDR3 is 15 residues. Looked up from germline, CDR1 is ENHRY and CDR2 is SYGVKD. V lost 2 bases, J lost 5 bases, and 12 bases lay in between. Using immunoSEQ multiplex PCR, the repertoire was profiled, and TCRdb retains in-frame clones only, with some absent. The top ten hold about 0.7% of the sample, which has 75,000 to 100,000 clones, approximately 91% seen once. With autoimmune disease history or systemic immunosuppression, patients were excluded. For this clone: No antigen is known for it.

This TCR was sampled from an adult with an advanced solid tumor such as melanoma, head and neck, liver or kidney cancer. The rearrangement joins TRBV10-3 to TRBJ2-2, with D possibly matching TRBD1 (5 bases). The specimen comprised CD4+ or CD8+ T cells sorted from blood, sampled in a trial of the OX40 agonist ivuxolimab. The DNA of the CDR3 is TGTGCCATCAGTGAGGTAACAGGACAAACCGGGGAGCTGTTTTTT. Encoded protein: CAISEVTGQTGELFF.